This T cell receptor beta chain was identified in a study of cytomegalovirus exposure and HLA in healthy donors. PCR primers comprised 60 Vbeta and 13 Jbeta primers. Clones were sequenced by immunoSEQ multiplex PCR, and TCRdb holds only the in-frame ones, with some missing. The table includes 270,000 or so clones, around 90% detected once. General study findings and limits: Data from an earlier analysis indicated that most TCR beta V segments were productive either about 87% or about 30% of the time.

V lost 6 bases, J lost 10 bases, and 14 bases stayed unmatched. Germline assignment: CDR1 GTSNPN and CDR2 SVGIG (reference sequence). The CDR3 loop spans 13 amino acids. Concerning this clone itself: What it binds is unknown.

The chain uses TRBV30 and TRBJ1-2; 7 nucleotides align to TRBD1. The material sequenced was PBMCs. The TCR originated in a girl aged 2 to 9 in good health and CMV-seronegative. CDR3 nucleotide sequence: TGTGCCTGTTCGTACGACAGGGAAAAGATCTACACCTTC. This sequence encodes CACSYDREKIYTF.